The next 16 T cell receptor beta chains were all read from a single sample in a study of regulatory T cells in long-lasting Graves disease. Time point specified: newly diagnosed GD, antithyroid drugs for less than 3 months. There was RNA extracted from PBMCs, and the TCR library was made from it. Researchers made TCR beta libraries by using iRepertoire HTBI primers and running Arm-PCR on CDR3 regions. TCRdb recomputed calls from the multiplex PCR reads with MiXCR, one row per CDR3 protein. Of fewer than 400,000 distinct CDR3 sequences in the sample, 15% to 20% were seen once. Sequencing used peripheral blood mononuclear cells (PBMCs), obtained at new diagnosis, from a patient treated with antithyroid drugs. These receptors originate from a female donor with Graves disease.

This clonotype was recorded at least ten times. This chain uses TRBV25-1 with TRBJ2-3; 9 bases fit TRBD1. The V and J ends lost 7 bases and 5 bases, in that order; junction bases with no gene match: 4. The germline V gene has CDR1 MGHDK and CDR2 SYGVNS. The CDR3 extends over 13 amino acids. The DNA of the CDR3 is TGTGCCAGCAAACAGGGGGCGCGAGATACGCAGTATTTT. Its protein product is CASKQGARDTQYF. Complete variable domain (other parts from reference TRBV25-1 and TRBJ2-3): EADIYQTPRYLVIGTGKKITLECSQTMGHDKMYWYQQDPGMELHLIHYSYGVNSTEKGDLSSESTVSRIRTEHFPLTLESARPSHTSQYLCASKQGARDTQYFGPGTRLTVL.

The table lists this clonotype with a few counts. The chain uses TRBV4-2 and TRBJ2-1; D not certain. The length of the CDR3 is 17 residues. V gave up 2 bases and J gave up 9 bases, with 23 bases separating them. Germline V gene sequence: CDR1 LGHNA, CDR2 YNFKEQ. CDR3 bases: TGTGCCAGCAGCCAAAGCTCCCTGCTAACTGAAACGTCTGAGCAGTTCTTC. Protein: CASSQSSLLTETSEQFF.

Ten or more counts support this clonotype. V usage is TRBV11-2 and J usage is TRBJ2-1; D call uncertain. This CDR3 region has 12 residues. Trimming pared 5 bases from V and 8 bases from J, leaving 10 bases between. Germline V gene sequence: CDR1 SGHAT, CDR2 FQNNGV. CDR3 bases: TGTGCCAGCAGCCGTTATTGGGATGAGCAGTTCTTC. Amino acid sequence: CASSRYWDEQFF.

This clonotype has a count of ten or more. The J gene is TRBJ1-2, the V gene TRBV6-5; D is undetermined. CDR1 is MNHEY and CDR2 is SVGAGI in the germline V gene. Deletions cut 4 bases from V and 5 bases from J, with 11 bases between. This CDR3 has 13 residues. The CDR3, as DNA: TGTGCCAGCAGTTCCCCTATGGGATATGGCTACACCTTC. Its translation is CASSSPMGYGYTF.

This clonotype was counted only a few times. The chain has TRBV7-2 and TRBJ1-4, with D perhaps matching TRBD1 (6 bases). V was cut by 2 bases and J by 5 bases, with 18 bases left in between. The CDR3 sequence is 17 residues long. Germline V CDR1 and CDR2: SGHTA, FQGNSA. CDR3 DNA sequence: TGTGCCAGCAGCTTAAGGTTTGGGGGCGCGGGGAATGAAAAACTGTTTTTT. Translation: CASSLRFGGAGNEKLFF.

The chain has TRBV20-1 and TRBJ1-2; D possibly corresponds to TRBD1 (5 bases). CDR1 and CDR2 (germline): DFQATT, SNEGSKA (reference sequence). The V and J ends lost 5 bases and 7 bases respectively, with 11 bases between them. The CDR3 runs 11 residues. The CDR3 sequence is CSAFWDGGYTF. DNA for the CDR3: TGCAGTGCTTTCTGGGACGGTGGCTACACCTTC.

This clonotype has at least ten counts. V usage is TRBV25-1 and J usage is TRBJ2-7, with no clear D. Germline V gene sequence: CDR1 MGHDK, CDR2 SYGVNS. Trimming took 2 bases from V and 2 from J, leaving 7 bases between them. CDR3 size: 13 residues. The CDR3 is CASSERNTYEQYF. CDR3 DNA: TGTGCCAGCAGTGAAAGGAATACCTACGAGCAGTACTTC.

This clonotype came up a few times. The rearrangement uses TRBV20-1 and TRBJ2-1; 10 nucleotides agree with TRBD2. Unmatched junction bases numbered 7, after V lost 4 bases and J lost 7 bases. The CDR3 is made up of 14 amino acids. CDR1 and CDR2 (germline): DFQATT, SNEGSKA (reference sequence). The DNA for the CDR3 is TGCAGTGCTACTGCTAGCGGGAGTAAAAATGAGCAGTTCTTC. Translation gives CSATASGSKNEQFF.

At least ten counts were recorded for this clonotype. V and J are TRBV6-2 or TRBV6-3 and TRBJ2-1; no definite D call. CDR3 length: 17 amino acids. CDR1 MNHEY and CDR2 SVGEGT come from the germline V gene. V dropped 4 bases and J dropped 4 bases, with 20 bases sitting between them. In DNA form, the CDR3 reads TGTGCCAGCAGTTCCCCCCCTCGGAAACTGGGTTACAATGAGCAGTTCTTC. It translates to CASSSPPRKLGYNEQFF.

Ten or more counts support this clonotype. The chain has TRBV7-2 and TRBJ1-2; weak D call: TRBD1 (6 bases). Germline values: CDR1 SGHTA, CDR2 FQGNSA. V dropped 9 bases and J dropped 4 bases, with 33 bases sitting between them. The CDR3 is made up of 19 amino acids. The CDR3 is CARPRAEIRQAINTYGYTF. The CDR3 DNA sequence: TGTGCCAGACCCCGCGCAGAAATTAGACAGGCCATCAACACCTATGGCTACACCTTC. Looking up the rest from reference TRBV7-2 and TRBJ1-2 gives the full variable domain: GAGVSQSPSNKVTEKGKDVELRCDPISGHTALYWYRQSLGQGLEFLIYFQGNSAPDKSGLPSDRFSAERTGGSVSTLTIQRTQQEDSAVYLCARPRAEIRQAINTYGYTFGSGTRLTVV.

The J gene is TRBJ1-1, the V gene TRBV9; D unclear. CDR1 and CDR2 from the germline V gene are SGDLS and YYNGEE. This CDR3 has 14 amino acids. The V and J ends lost 4 bases and 0 bases respectively, with 10 bases between them. The CDR3 sequence is CASSPGLVNTEAFF. In DNA form, the CDR3 reads TGTGCCAGCAGCCCCGGTCTTGTGAACACTGAAGCTTTCTTT. Variable domain in full (rest from reference TRBV9 and TRBJ1-1): DSGVTQTPKHLITATGQRVTLRCSPRSGDLSVYWYQQSLDQGLQFLIQYYNGEERAKGNILERFSAQQFPDLHSELNLSSLELGDSALYFCASSPGLVNTEAFFGQGTRLTVV.

The chain joins TRBV27 to TRBJ2-1; 7 nucleotides align to TRBD2. The CDR3 spans 20 residues. Germline CDR1 is MNHEY and CDR2 is SMNVEV (reference sequence). V trimming: 0 bases; J trimming: 7 bases; junction bases outside the gene matches: 21. Written as DNA, the CDR3 is TGTGCCAGCAGTTTATCCTTAAGAAACACGCCAGCGGGAACCCTGAATGAGCAGTTCTTC. Amino acids: CASSLSLRNTPAGTLNEQFF.

The chain couples TRBV10-3 to TRBJ2-3; TRBD1 agrees at 10 bases. V shed 8 bases, J shed 6 bases, and the junction held 5 bases outside the gene matches. In germline, CDR1 is ENHRY, CDR2 SYGVKD. CDR3 length: 13 residues. The CDR3 nucleotides read TGTGCCATCGGGACAGGGGTCATGGATACGCAGTATTTT. This sequence encodes CAIGTGVMDTQYF.

Ten or more counts support this clonotype. The chain uses TRBV10-3 and TRBJ2-2; D gene ambiguous. Deletions cut 10 bases from V and 7 bases from J, with 13 bases between. The CDR3 has 12 residues. Germline values: CDR1 ENHRY, CDR2 SYGVKD. CDR3 region: CATGPVSGELFF. For the CDR3, the DNA is TGTGCCACCGGCCCCGTGAGCGGGGAGCTGTTTTTT.

The sample holds many counts of this clonotype. This sequence joins TRBV3-1 and TRBJ2-1; D is perhaps TRBD2 (6 bases). V was pared by 0 bases and J by 5 bases, with 14 bases between. Germline CDR1 is LGHDT and CDR2 is YNNKEL (reference sequence). This CDR3 region has 16 residues. CDR3 in DNA: TGTGCCAGCAGCCAAGATATCTTAGCGGCCCACAATGAGCAGTTCTTC. This gives the protein CASSQDILAAHNEQFF.

This clonotype was seen many times. This chain joins TRBV7-6 and TRBJ1-2, with D possibly TRBD1 on 5 matching bases. This CDR3 is 15 amino acids long. Germline CDR1 reads SGHVS; CDR2 reads FNYEAQ. The V end lost 2 bases, the J end lost 5 bases, and 15 bases lay between the germline ends. The CDR3 DNA follows: TGTGCCAGCAGCTTAACCCAGGGAGGGCAGTATGGCTACACCTTC. Amino acid sequence: CASSLTQGGQYGYTF.